The sequence of this T cell receptor beta chain was determined in a study of blood T cell repertoires in COVID-19. Clones were read by immunoSEQ multiplex PCR, and TCRdb kept only the in-frame ones, dropping some. The sample yields more than 13,000 clones, approximately 91% seen once. The TCR comes from a woman in her 70s in a cohort sampled during active or convalescent COVID-19. Sample: peripheral blood.

The CDR3 bases are TGTGCCAGCAGCTTAGGTAGGGGCGGAATTAAGGACACTGAAGCTTTCTTT. Protein product: CASSLGRGGIKDTEAFF. This sequence joins TRBV7-9 and TRBJ1-1; a possible D gene is TRBD1 (5 bases). This CDR3 contains 17 residues. The V end was cut by 1 base, the J end by 3 bases, with 18 bases between. Germline CDR1 reads SEHNR; CDR2 reads FQNEAQ (reference sequence).